Listed here are 22 T cell receptor beta chains from one sample, sequenced in a study of T cell repertoires in cytomegalovirus infection. In TCRdb, the reads were re-called with MiXCR into one record per CDR3 protein. Of about 470,000 distinct CDR3 sequences listed, roughly 43% are singletons. These receptors are not linked to any known antigen. The material was cultured PBMCs, obtained from culture after CMV antigen stimulation. The receptors originated from a human donor in good health (CMV status not recorded). Some clones in this sample may be carry-over from other donors' samples.

The genes are TRBV11-3 and TRBJ2-3, with D possibly being TRBD2 (6 bases). With 8 bases removed from V and 1 base from J, the gap between germline ends came to 10 bases. CDR3 length: 13 amino acids. The germline V gene encodes CDR1 SGHNT and CDR2 YENEEA. The chain's CDR3 is CASGPGGTDTQYF. CDR3 sequence (DNA): TGTGCCAGCGGACCGGGGGGCACAGATACGCAGTATTTT. Together with reference TRBV11-3 and TRBJ2-3, the CDR3 gives the full variable domain: EAGVVQSPRYKIIEKKQPVAFWCNPISGHNTLYWYLQNLGQGPELLIRYENEEAVDDSQLPKDRFSAERLKGVDSTLKIQPAELGDSAVYLCASGPGGTDTQYFGPGTRLTVL.

This clonotype has just a few counts. The genes are TRBV27 and TRBJ1-6, with TRBD1 identical over 7 bases. V lost 3 bases, J lost 8 bases, and 1 base stayed unmatched. There are 13 residues in the CDR3. Germline assignment: CDR1 MNHEY and CDR2 SMNVEV (reference sequence). In DNA, the CDR3 is TGTGCCAGCAGTTTTCAGGGGGATTCACCCCTCCACTTT. Residues: CASSFQGDSPLHF.

This clonotype was detected once. The V call is TRBV6-8, the J call TRBJ1-6; D remains unclear. This CDR3 region has 14 residues. Trimming left V 4 bases short and J 7 bases short, with 11 bases between. From germline, CDR1 is MNHGY and CDR2 SAAAGT. As DNA, the CDR3 is TGTGCCAGCAGTTCCGGAAGAACGAATTCACCCCTCCACTTT. Residues: CASSSGRTNSPLHF.

This clonotype was recorded a few times. This chain joins TRBV7-8 and TRBJ2-1, with 10 positions matching TRBD2. V dropped 5 bases and J dropped 7; count of bases not matched to a gene: 20. This CDR3 is built from 19 residues. CDR1 and CDR2 (germline): SGHVS, FQNEAQ. Written as DNA, the CDR3 is TGTGCCAGCAGCAAAGACCCCTCGGTTAGCGGGGGGCCAAGGAATGAGCAGTTCTTC. Translated: CASSKDPSVSGGPRNEQFF.

The chain couples TRBV6-2 or TRBV6-3 to TRBJ2-5, with a possible D match to TRBD2 (6 bases). Per the germline V gene, CDR1 is MNHEY and CDR2 is SVGEGT. V lost 2 bases and J lost 5, with 12 bases in between. The CDR3 is 14 residues long. The CDR3 DNA reads as TGTGCCAGCAGTTACGGGACTTGGAGGGAGACCCAGTACTTC. Protein: CASSYGTWRETQYF.

The chain uses TRBV6-4 and TRBJ1-2; D call uncertain. The CDR3 runs to 16 residues. V dropped 5 bases and J dropped 7 bases, with 23 bases sitting between them. The germline V gene encodes CDR1 MRHNA and CDR2 SNTAGT. DNA of the CDR3: TGTGCCAGCAGTTATACCCGATCGACCCAGGAGTTTGGCTACACCTTC. It translates to CASSYTRSTQEFGYTF.

This clonotype was counted a few times. The chain has TRBV10-3 and TRBJ2-7; no clear D gene. Germline CDR1 ENHRY, CDR2 SYGVKD. The CDR3 totals 13 residues. Trimming left V 2 bases short and J 3 bases short, with 8 bases between. The CDR3 nucleotides read TGTGCCATCAGTGAGGGGTTATACTACGAGCAGTACTTC. It yields the protein CAISEGLYYEQYF.

The chain joins TRBV6-2 or TRBV6-3 to TRBJ2-1; TRBD2 matches at 10 bases. This CDR3 is 17 amino acids long. Looked up from germline, CDR1 is MNHEY and CDR2 is SVGEGT. Unmatched junction bases numbered 8, after V lost 6 bases and J lost 0 bases. The DNA for the CDR3 is TGTGCCAGCAGCACCGGACTAGCGGTGAGCTCCTACAATGAGCAGTTCTTC. It yields the protein CASSTGLAVSSYNEQFF.

V is TRBV7-9 and J is TRBJ2-3; D gene unclear. The CDR3 length is 15 residues. From germline, CDR1 is SEHNR and CDR2 FQNEAQ (reference sequence). V was shortened by 5 bases and J by 0 bases, with 12 bases between the two germline ends. The CDR3 sequence: CASSPRGASTDTQYF. The CDR3 DNA is TGTGCCAGCAGCCCCCGAGGAGCTAGCACAGATACGCAGTATTTT. The full variable domain, in which reference TRBV7-9 and TRBJ2-3 provide the parts outside the CDR3, is DTGVSQNPRHKITKRGQNVTFRCDPISEHNRLYWYRQTLGQGPEFLTYFQNEAQLEKSRLLSDRFSAERPKGSFSTLEIQRTEQGDSAMYLCASSPRGASTDTQYFGPGTRLTVL.

V gene TRBV5-4 combines with J gene TRBJ1-2; D is perhaps TRBD1 (6 bases). The V gene's germline CDR1 is SGHNT and CDR2 YYREEE (reference sequence). V was cut by 7 bases and J by 1 base, with 14 bases left in between. The CDR3 length is 14 residues. Written as DNA, the CDR3 is TGTGCCAGCGGTCGTGGGGGGCTTAACTATGGCTACACCTTC. This sequence encodes CASGRGGLNYGYTF.

The sample holds a few counts of this clonotype. CDR3 sequence (DNA): TGTGCCAGCTCAGGTAGACGGTACGAGCAGTACTTC. Translated, it gives CASSGRRYEQYF. The rearrangement uses TRBV12-3 or TRBV12-4 and TRBJ2-7; D is unresolved. Trimming cost V 8 bases and J 4 bases, with 12 bases left between them. CDR3 size: 12 residues.

This clonotype showed up just a few times. This chain links TRBV11-2 with TRBJ1-1; possible D gene TRBD1, 6 bases. The germline CDR1 and CDR2 sequences are SGHAT and FQNNGV. The CDR3 runs 15 residues. V was shortened by 4 bases and J by 1 base, with 13 bases between the two germline ends. CDR3 protein: CASSWTTGQNTEAFF. In DNA form, the CDR3 reads TGTGCCAGCAGCTGGACGACAGGACAGAACACTGAAGCTTTCTTT.

Only a few counts were recorded for this clonotype. This rearrangement joins TRBV12-3 or TRBV12-4 to TRBJ2-1; tentatively, D is TRBD1 (6 bases). The CDR3 has 13 amino acids. Trimming pared 6 bases from V and 5 bases from J, leaving 11 bases between. The CDR3 here is CASSPWDNNEQFF. The CDR3 DNA is TGTGCCAGCAGCCCCTGGGACAACAATGAGCAGTTCTTC.

The rearrangement joins TRBV30 to TRBJ2-2; no clear D gene. This CDR3 has 12 residues. Germline loops: CDR1 GTSNPN, CDR2 SVGIG (reference sequence). The V end lost 2 bases, the J end lost 6 bases, and 7 bases lay between the germline ends. CDR3 residues: CAWSQSSGELFF. In DNA, the CDR3 is TGTGCCTGGAGTCAATCGTCCGGGGAGCTGTTTTTT.

The CDR3 DNA follows: TGTGCCAGCAGCTTATATTTCGATCAGCCCCAGCATTTT. It yields the protein CASSLYFDQPQHF. The rearrangement links TRBV7-2 to TRBJ1-5, with D unresolved. V gave up 2 bases and J gave up 5 bases, with 7 bases separating them. The CDR3 is made up of 13 amino acids. Germline-derived CDR1 and CDR2 are SGHTA and FQGNSA.

This clonotype was seen a handful of times. This sequence joins TRBV28 and TRBJ1-5, with D uncertain. This CDR3 spans 16 amino acids. Germline V gene sequence: CDR1 MDHEN, CDR2 SYDVKM. Between the trimmed V and J ends, which lost 3 bases and 5 bases, there was a span of 17 bases. As DNA, the CDR3 is TGTGCCAGCAGTTTTACAGCGTTGACTTGGGATCAGCCCCAGCATTTT. Translation gives CASSFTALTWDQPQHF.

This clonotype was counted ten times or more. The chain combines TRBV7-2 with TRBJ1-6; no clear D. Trimming left V 3 bases short and J 7 bases short, with 7 bases between. Germline V gene sequence: CDR1 SGHTA, CDR2 FQGNSA. This CDR3 contains 13 residues. CDR3 loop: CASSLTGNSPLHF. DNA of the CDR3: TGTGCCAGCAGCTTGACGGGGAATTCACCCCTCCACTTT.

The V and J genes are TRBV11-2 and TRBJ2-3; the match to TRBD2 covers 7 bases. J lost 4 bases, V lost 8 bases, and 12 bases had no gene match. CDR3 length: 15 amino acids. The germline gives CDR1 SGHAT, CDR2 FQNNGV. CDR3 sequence (DNA): TGTGCCAGCGGGCCCATCGGGAGGACGGCAGATACGCAGTATTTT. Translated, it gives CASGPIGRTADTQYF.

This clonotype has a handful of counts. The CDR3 region is CASSPPRLAGANVLTF. DNA of the CDR3: TGTGCCAGCAGCCCACCGAGGCTAGCTGGGGCCAACGTCCTGACTTTC. V and J are TRBV7-2 and TRBJ2-6, with no clear D. The CDR3 totals 16 residues. CDR1 and CDR2 (germline): SGHTA, FQGNSA. V was trimmed by 5 bases and J by 2 bases, leaving 13 bases between them. Variable domain in full (rest from reference TRBV7-2 and TRBJ2-6): GAGVSQSPSNKVTEKGKDVELRCDPISGHTALYWYRQSLGQGLEFLIYFQGNSAPDKSGLPSDRFSAERTGGSVSTLTIQRTQQEDSAVYLCASSPPRLAGANVLTFGAGSRLTVL.

Worth noting for this clonotype: At one boundary the junction diverges from the germline segment, which might be a read error. The V and J genes are TRBV6-1 and TRBJ2-4; 8 nucleotides line up with TRBD2. Germline values: CDR1 MNHNS, CDR2 SASEGT. The CDR3 is 13 amino acids. CDR3 DNA: TGTGCCAGCAGTCTATACTTCCCGGGACTAGTGCACTTC. Translated: CASSLYFPGLVHF.

This clonotype occurred a few times. The gene calls are TRBV6-1 and TRBJ1-3, with D perhaps TRBD1 (5 bases). The germline V gene encodes CDR1 MNHNS and CDR2 SASEGT. The germline V and J ends were trimmed by 2 bases and 0 bases, with 14 bases remaining between them. This CDR3 has 17 residues. The CDR3 reads CASSEIRQPISGNTIYF. The CDR3 DNA follows: TGTGCCAGCAGTGAAATAAGACAGCCGATCTCTGGAAACACCATATATTTT.

This chain joins TRBV6-6 and TRBJ1-5; D gene unclear. Deletions cut 5 bases from V and 7 bases from J, with 18 bases between. This CDR3 has 15 amino acids. In germline, CDR1 is MNHNY, CDR2 SVGAGI (reference sequence). The CDR3 DNA follows: TGTGCCAGCAGTAACGATCTACGGACTGGGCAGCCCCAGCATTTT. It codes for CASSNDLRTGQPQHF.